This T cell receptor beta chain was retrieved from a study of blood T cell repertoires in COVID-19. Study details: Whether acute or convalescent, the COVID-19 samples came from the United States, Italy and Spain. Sample material is recorded as cDNA or gDNA derived from T cells, B-cell-depleted T cells, or PBMCs.

The V gene's germline CDR1 is GTSNPN and CDR2 SVGIG (reference sequence). The CDR3 contains 13 residues. The sample holds a few counts of this clone. Authors' data handling: Amplifying reference gene primers gave estimates of nucleated cell counts. Profiling relied on immunoSEQ multiplex PCR, and the TCRdb table lists in-frame clones only, not all of them. V and J calls and clone size are given by that table; D and trimming were obtained from the DNA. The table includes fewer than 40,000 clones, roughly 89% detected once. The sequence derives from an elderly man with acute or convalescent COVID-19. The sequencing sample was made of peripheral blood. The genes are TRBV30 and TRBJ1-6; 8 nucleotides match TRBD1. CDR3 amino acids: CALDRGSDSPLHF. The CDR3 DNA reads as TGTGCTCTTGACAGGGGATCGGATTCACCCCTCCACTTT.